The sequence of this T cell receptor (beta chain) was determined in a study of cytomegalovirus exposure and HLA in healthy donors. It was with 60 Vbeta and 13 Jbeta primers that the PCR ran. TCRdb's copy holds only in-frame clones and misses some; the assay was immunoSEQ multiplex PCR. The sample lists some 180,000 clones, about 79% seen once, with around 1.5% in the top ten. The CDR3 has 13 amino acids. Trimming stripped 4 bases from V and 4 bases from J, with 9 bases between. Germline V gene sequence: CDR1 SGHNT, CDR2 YYREEE (reference sequence). The receptor comes from a man aged 18 to 29 in good health and CMV-seronegative. Sequences were obtained from PBMCs. The chain carries TRBV5-4 and TRBJ1-3; tentative D call: TRBD1 (6 bases). The chain's CDR3 is CASSTGQGNTIYF. The CDR3 region has the DNA TGTGCCAGCAGCACTGGACAGGGAAACACCATATATTTT.